This is a list of T cell receptor beta chains from one sample in a study of blood T cell repertoires in COVID-19. The method was immunoSEQ multiplex PCR; TCRdb's version includes in-frame clones alone and lacks a portion of them. In the table there are approximately 97,000 clones, more than 70% of which are singletons. The sample consisted of peripheral blood. The receptor set was obtained from a human donor in a cohort sampled during active COVID-19. CDR3s include the opening cysteine and the closing phenylalanine or tryptophan. The D gene is left open where the match is weak. Only some rows state a clone size, as once, few, many or a class for expanded clones.

size	V	J	D	CDR3	DNA
.	TRBV14	TRBJ2-2	.	CASSQVPPNRRNTGELFF	TGTGCCAGCAGCCAAGTTCCCCCCAACCGTAGAAACACCGGGGAGCTGTTTTTT
.	TRBV27	TRBJ2-7	.	CASSPQIYEQYF	TGTGCCAGCAGTCCTCAGATCTACGAGCAGTACTTC
.	TRBV2	TRBJ1-1	TRBD1	CASSDGQGSTEAFF	TGTGCCAGCAGTGATGGACAGGGCAGTACTGAAGCTTTCTTT
.	TRBV4-1	TRBJ1-2	.	CASSQEMGGGADYGYTF	TGCGCCAGCAGCCAAGAGATGGGCGGGGGCGCGGACTATGGCTACACCTTC
.	TRBV5-1	TRBJ1-1	.	CASSLENQNTEAFF	TGCGCCAGCAGCTTAGAGAACCAGAACACTGAAGCTTTCTTT
.	TRBV28	TRBJ1-3	.	CASSFVSGNTIYF	TGTGCCAGCAGTTTCGTCTCTGGAAACACCATATATTTT
.	TRBV4-1	TRBJ2-3	.	CASSNRVMGTDTQYF	TGCGCCAGCAGTAACCGAGTGATGGGCACAGATACGCAGTATTTT
.	TRBV27	TRBJ2-2	.	CATLINTGELFF	TGTGCCACTTTAATAAACACCGGGGAGCTGTTTTTT
once	TRBV3-1/TRBV3-2	TRBJ2-7	TRBD2	CASSRLAGYEQYF	TGTGCCAGCAGCCGATTAGCGGGCTACGAGCAGTACTTC
.	TRBV11-2	TRBJ2-7	TRBD1	CASSPQGQGGYEQYF	TGTGCCAGCAGCCCCCAAGGACAGGGGGGCTACGAGCAGTACTTC
.	TRBV7-2	TRBJ2-7	TRBD1	CASSSSLGTGYEQYF	TGTGCCAGCAGCTCCTCCCTAGGGACAGGGTACGAGCAGTACTTC
.	TRBV18	TRBJ1-5	TRBD1	CASSQAVRGAGQPQHF	TGTGCCAGCTCCCAAGCGGTCAGGGGGGCCGGCCAGCCCCAGCATTTT
.	TRBV24-1	TRBJ2-5	.	CATSDLAGQETQYF	TGTGCCACCAGTGATTTAGCAGGGCAAGAGACCCAGTACTTC
.	TRBV28	TRBJ2-1	TRBD2	CASSLGLAGLMNEQFF	TGTGCCAGCAGTTTAGGGCTAGCGGGACTTATGAATGAGCAGTTCTTC
.	TRBV5-1	TRBJ2-2	TRBD2	CASSLTSAGGFGELFF	TGCGCCAGCAGCTTGACTTCTGCGGGAGGGTTCGGGGAGCTGTTTTTT
.	TRBV5-4	TRBJ1-5	.	CASSLERWKRGDQPQHF	TGTGCCAGCAGCTTGGAACGCTGGAAACGGGGGGATCAGCCCCAGCATTTT
few	TRBV6-5	TRBJ2-3	.	CAGRSRGTDTQYF	TGTGCCGGGCGGTCCAGGGGTACAGATACGCAGTATTTT
.	TRBV6-4	TRBJ2-2	.	CAAPLTGNTGELFF	TGTGCCGCACCCCTTACGGGAAACACCGGGGAGCTGTTTTTT
.	TRBV10-3	TRBJ1-4	.	CAISATNEKLFF	TGTGCCATCAGTGCTACTAATGAAAAACTGTTTTTT
.	TRBV3-1/TRBV3-2	TRBJ1-2	.	CASSQGTANYGYTF	TGTGCCAGCAGCCAGGGGACTGCTAACTATGGCTACACCTTC
.	TRBV18	TRBJ1-1	.	CASSLVRENTEAFF	TGTGCCAGCTCCCTCGTTAGAGAGAACACTGAAGCTTTCTTT
.	TRBV12-3/TRBV12-4	TRBJ1-1	.	CASSRDRGEAFF	TGTGCCAGCAGCCGCGACAGAGGTGAAGCTTTCTTT
few	TRBV29-1	TRBJ2-7	.	CSVIGVGGSYEQYF	TGCAGCGTCATTGGGGTCGGGGGCTCCTACGAGCAGTACTTC
.	TRBV28	TRBJ2-5	TRBD1	CASDGQGALETQYF	TGTGCCAGCGACGGACAGGGGGCTTTAGAGACCCAGTACTTC
.	TRBV20-1	TRBJ2-7	.	CSARSGHEQYF	TGCAGTGCTAGATCTGGCCACGAGCAGTACTTC
few	TRBV7-8	TRBJ1-6	.	CASSLSTADSPLHF	TGTGCCAGCAGCTTGTCGACAGCCGATTCACCCCTCCACTTT
few	TRBV19	TRBJ2-1	.	CASSSSPRRYNEQFF	TGTGCCAGTAGTAGCTCACCGAGGCGGTACAATGAGCAGTTCTTC
.	TRBV28	TRBJ1-1	.	CASTLTGPPEAFF	TGTGCCAGCACCCTAACAGGGCCCCCTGAAGCTTTCTTT
.	TRBV7-3	TRBJ2-1	.	CASSLMGLRDQGDEQFF	TGTGCCAGCAGCTTAATGGGCCTGCGGGACCAGGGAGACGAGCAGTTCTTC
.	TRBV6-6	TRBJ1-1	.	CASGGQTNTEAFF	TGTGCCAGCGGCGGACAGACGAACACTGAAGCTTTCTTT
.	TRBV25-1	TRBJ2-7	.	CASSSSFLSSYEQYF	TGTGCCAGCAGTTCGAGCTTTCTGAGCTCCTACGAGCAGTACTTC
.	TRBV29-1	TRBJ2-3	TRBD2	CSVTSGSTDTQYF	TGCAGCGTGACTAGCGGCTCCACAGATACGCAGTATTTT
.	TRBV14	TRBJ1-1	.	CASSQASDRERRRRTEAFF	TGTGCCAGCAGCCAAGCTAGCGATCGGGAACGGCGGCGTCGCACTGAAGCTTTCTTT
.	TRBV29-1	TRBJ1-1	.	CSVDRIVGRSSEAFF	TGCAGCGTTGATAGGATCGTGGGCCGCTCCTCTGAAGCTTTCTTT
.	TRBV14	TRBJ2-7	TRBD2	CASSQGLAGAWEQYF	TGTGCCAGCAGCCAAGGACTAGCGGGAGCATGGGAGCAGTACTTC
.	TRBV7-3	TRBJ2-3	TRBD2	CASSLGLAGGRLSTDTQYF	TGTGCCAGCAGCTTGGGACTAGCGGGAGGGCGACTTAGCACAGATACGCAGTATTTT
.	TRBV4-1	TRBJ1-5	TRBD1	CASSQSRTGGNNQPQHF	TGCGCCAGCAGCCAATCTAGGACAGGGGGGAACAATCAGCCCCAGCATTTT
few	TRBV27	TRBJ2-7	.	CASSPAGYEQYF	TGTGCCAGCAGTCCAGCAGGCTACGAGCAGTACTTC
.	TRBV6-6	TRBJ2-1	TRBD1	CASTPGTAINEQFF	TGTGCCAGCACACCCGGGACAGCCATCAATGAGCAGTTCTTC
.	TRBV5-1	TRBJ2-5	TRBD2	CASSEGTSGKETQYF	TGCGCCAGCAGCGAAGGGACTAGCGGGAAAGAGACCCAGTACTTC
once	TRBV9	TRBJ2-7	.	CASSPGGAEQYF	TGTGCCAGCAGCCCCGGAGGGGCCGAGCAGTACTTC
.	TRBV28	TRBJ2-1	.	CASSLQGGEYEQFF	TGTGCCAGCAGTTTACAGGGCGGCGAGTATGAGCAGTTCTTC
.	TRBV19	TRBJ1-5	TRBD1	CASSRQGTYQPQHF	TGTGCCAGTAGTAGACAGGGTACATATCAGCCCCAGCATTTT
.	TRBV28	TRBJ1-2	.	CATRGMVVYGYTF	TGTGCCACTCGGGGAATGGTAGTCTATGGCTACACCTTC
.	TRBV28	TRBJ1-5	TRBD1	CAGGGQDFSNQPQHF	TGTGCCGGGGGGGGACAGGACTTTAGCAATCAGCCCCAGCATTTT
.	TRBV5-6	TRBJ2-5	.	CASSSDWYQETQYF	TGTGCCAGCAGCTCCGACTGGTACCAAGAGACCCAGTACTTC
.	TRBV10-2	TRBJ2-7	TRBD2	CASSEQHPGTSGSSSYEQYF	TGCGCCAGCAGTGAGCAGCACCCAGGGACTAGCGGGAGTAGTAGCTACGAGCAGTACTTC
once	TRBV20-1	TRBJ2-1	.	CSASGWAGNRSSYNEQFF	TGCAGTGCTAGTGGTTGGGCAGGGAACCGAAGCTCCTACAATGAGCAGTTCTTC
.	TRBV2	TRBJ1-1	.	CASSAGGRSQVDEAFF	TGTGCCAGCAGTGCGGGGGGTCGGTCCCAAGTGGATGAAGCTTTCTTT
once	TRBV4-1	TRBJ1-2	TRBD1	CASSQRSGPGTGMYGYTF	TGCGCCAGCAGCCAAAGATCGGGGCCTGGGACAGGGATGTATGGCTACACCTTC
.	TRBV27	TRBJ2-7	.	CASSPNPLNYIYEQYF	TGTGCCAGCAGTCCGAACCCCTTAAACTACATCTACGAGCAGTACTTC
.	TRBV7-8	TRBJ1-5	.	CASSLSPGPQHF	TGTGCCAGCAGCTTATCGCCCGGGCCCCAGCATTTT
.	TRBV3-1/TRBV3-2	TRBJ2-1	TRBD1	CASSPAGQGRYNEQFF	TGTGCCAGCAGCCCAGCAGGACAGGGGCGATACAATGAGCAGTTCTTC
.	TRBV28	TRBJ2-7	TRBD2	CASSLLAGGDSYEQYF	TGTGCCAGCAGTTTACTAGCGGGAGGCGATTCCTACGAGCAGTACTTC
.	TRBV19	TRBJ2-2	TRBD1	CASSIGDRATGELFF	TGTGCCAGTAGTATCGGTGACAGGGCCACCGGGGAGCTGTTTTTT
.	TRBV12-3/TRBV12-4	TRBJ1-1	.	CASSLGGNTEAFF	TGTGCCAGCAGTTTGGGGGGGAACACTGAAGCTTTCTTT
.	TRBV3-1/TRBV3-2	TRBJ2-1	TRBD2	CASSSTTGTSGRGTYNEQFF	TGTGCCAGCAGCTCGACAACCGGGACTAGCGGGAGGGGGACATACAATGAGCAGTTCTTC